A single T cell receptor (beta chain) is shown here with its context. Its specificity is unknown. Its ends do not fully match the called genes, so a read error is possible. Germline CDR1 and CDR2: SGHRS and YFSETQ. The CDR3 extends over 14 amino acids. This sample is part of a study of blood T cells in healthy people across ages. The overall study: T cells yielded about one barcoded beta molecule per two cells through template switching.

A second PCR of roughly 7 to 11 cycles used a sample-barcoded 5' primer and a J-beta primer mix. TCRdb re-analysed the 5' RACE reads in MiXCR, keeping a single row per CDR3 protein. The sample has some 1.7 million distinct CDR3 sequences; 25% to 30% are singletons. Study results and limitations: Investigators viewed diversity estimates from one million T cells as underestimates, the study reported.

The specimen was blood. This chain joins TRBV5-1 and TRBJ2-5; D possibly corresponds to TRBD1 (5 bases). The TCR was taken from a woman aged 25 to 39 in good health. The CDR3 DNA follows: TGCGCCAACAGCTTGATGAGAGCAGGGGAGACCCAGTACTTC. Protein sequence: CANSLMRAGETQYF.